These T cell receptor beta chains were read from a single sample in a study of T cells in Graves' hyperthyroidism and ophthalmopathy. Each CDR3 protein gets one entry after TCRdb re-called the multiplex PCR reads with MiXCR. The table has hundreds of thousands of distinct CDR3 sequences, under 15% seen once; the top ten hold 3.5% to 4.5%. Sequenced: blood. These receptors were obtained from a woman aged 40 to 50 with Graves' ophthalmopathy. Both conserved end residues are part of each CDR3.

j_gene | v_gene | CDR3aa
TRBJ2-7 | TRBV11-3 | CASSSGSRNYEQYF
TRBJ2-7 | TRBV6-5 | CASSYSKLAGSYEQYF
TRBJ2-4 | TRBV7-9 | CASSLEGSGLNIQYF
TRBJ2-7 | TRBV20-1 | CSALGTNSYEQYF
TRBJ2-4 | TRBV20-1 | CSAKRENIQYF
TRBJ2-2 | TRBV11-1 | CASSSRGGGQNTGELFF
TRBJ2-7 | TRBV9 | CASSVGALPSSYEQYF
TRBJ2-5 | TRBV2 | CASAFGLREGERETQYF
TRBJ2-5 | TRBV30 | CAWARTGGKETQYF
TRBJ1-2 | TRBV7-9 | CASSRWDREDGYTF
TRBJ2-7 | TRBV12-3/TRBV12-4 | CASSSRQGRPGEQYF
TRBJ1-2 | TRBV30 | CAWSTGVRDGYTF